This T cell receptor beta chain was captured in a study of blood T cell repertoires in COVID-19. Background on the study: Specimens from acute and convalescent COVID-19 originated in the United States, Italy and Spain. T cells, B-cell-depleted T cells, or PBMCs provided the cDNA or gDNA that served as material.

In the original analysis: Amplification from reference gene primers served as the basis for estimated nucleated cell counts. Sequenced by immunoSEQ multiplex PCR; TCRdb stores in-frame clones only, minus some. V, J and clone size were drawn from that table, and D and trimming were deduced from the DNA. The repertoire holds roughly 100,000 clones, with roughly 89% as singletons. Per the germline V gene, CDR1 is SEHNR and CDR2 is FQNEAQ (reference sequence). The CDR3 runs 13 residues. V was shortened by 6 bases and J by 4 bases, with 13 bases between the two germline ends. Material for sequencing was peripheral blood. This clonotype originated in a woman of 80 years or more in a cohort sampled during active COVID-19. The genes are TRBV7-9 and TRBJ2-7; D is possibly TRBD2 (6 bases). CDR3 sequence (DNA): TGTGCCAGCAGACACGGAGGGGCATACGAGCAGTACTTC. Translating it yields CASRHGGAYEQYF.